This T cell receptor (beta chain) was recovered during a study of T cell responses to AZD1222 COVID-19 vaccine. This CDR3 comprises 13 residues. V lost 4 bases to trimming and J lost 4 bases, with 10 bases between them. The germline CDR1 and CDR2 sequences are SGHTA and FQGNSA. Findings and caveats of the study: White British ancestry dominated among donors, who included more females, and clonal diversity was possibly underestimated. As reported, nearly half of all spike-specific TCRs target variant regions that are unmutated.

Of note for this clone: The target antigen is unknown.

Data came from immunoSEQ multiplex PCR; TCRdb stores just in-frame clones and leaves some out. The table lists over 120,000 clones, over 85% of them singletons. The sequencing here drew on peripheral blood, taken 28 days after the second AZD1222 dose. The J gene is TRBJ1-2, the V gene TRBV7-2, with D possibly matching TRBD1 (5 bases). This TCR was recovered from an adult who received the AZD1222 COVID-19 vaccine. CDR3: CASSSSGPYGYTF. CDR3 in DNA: TGTGCCAGCAGCTCGTCGGGACCCTATGGCTACACCTTC.